This TCR beta chain was documented in a study of blood T cell repertoires in COVID-19 (dated by TCRdb to the early 2020s). Turning to the overall study: The collaborator samples originated in the United States, Italy and Spain and spanned the acute and convalescent phases of COVID-19. The prospective study material was composed of cDNA or gDNA derived from T cells, B-cell-depleted T cells, or PBMCs. Subjects who had been exposed to COVID-19, were actively infected with it, or had recovered from it provided the deeply sampled blood TCRbeta repertoires that made up the dataset. A freely available public database, intended as a resource for researchers studying the immune response to SARS-CoV-2, is where the repertoires were released. The samples were drawn from the first 160 participants of the ongoing ImmuneRACE study and from more than 1,000 subjects provided by 6 global collaborators. A de-identified subject ID, COVID-19 status, age in years and sex were almost always included in the sample metadata. Where HLA class I and class II types were available, the types were taken from metadata supplied by the sample provider, not from assay-based typing.

Enrolling through a virtual design, the prospective study's participants ranged in age from roughly 18 to 89 years and lived across more than 20 United States geographic areas. In the prospective study, participants were assigned to cohorts based on the clinical history participants reported in a screening survey and a study questionnaire. Recovered participants in ImmuneRACE Cohort 3 were defined by two consecutive negative NP/OP PCR tests, clearance by a healthcare professional, or resolution of symptoms. Mobile phlebotomists in the prospective study collected whole blood, serum and a nasopharyngeal or oropharyngeal swab from every participant. Prospective study participants could optionally give additional blood draws and questionnaires over an approximately 2-month period. Before DNA extraction, blood samples from the prospective study were shipped at room temperature or frozen. The CDR3 has 16 amino acids, counting the end cysteine and phenylalanine. This entry keeps only the CDR3 DNA: 48 bases, framed from base 1. From the germline V gene, CDR1 is LGHNA and CDR2 is YNFKEQ. The junction shows trimming of 0 bases on V and 7 bases on J, and the gene matches do not reach 6 bases of it.

Findings and caveats that apply to the study as a whole: Clinical and demographic metadata were provided uncurated, with the amount varying by source and participant.

A remark on this clone: Which antigen it targets is not known. No base quality information exists; no much larger clone differs at one position.

TCRbeta CDR3 regions were amplified from genomic DNA using the immunoSEQ Assay, a bias-controlled multiplex PCR. Under the source paper's analysis protocol: The number of nucleated cells in each sample was estimated by amplification of reference gene primers within the assay. To quantify the absolute abundance of each unique TCRbeta CDR3 rearrangement, sequence reads were collapsed and filtered. For each sample, productive Simpson clonality was calculated as the square root of Simpson's diversity index across productive rearrangements. Not all clones reach the TCRdb copy of this immuneACCESS table, which keeps in-frame sequences only. Checked studies attribute under half of the gap to unresolved V genes and leave the rest unexplained. V, J and clone size reflect that table, while D and trimming were determined from the DNA. The sample yields about 150,000 clones; approximately 79% were counted once. The ten largest clones take up around 7.1% of the sample.

The chain employs TRBV4-2 and TRBJ1-6; TRBD1 matches 7 bases in the middle. The sequenced sample consisted of PBMCs or T cells enriched from blood (not recorded which). The TCR comes from a middle-aged man who had recovered from COVID-19. The base sequence is TGTGCCAGCAGCCAAGATCGGACAGGTACAAATTCACCCCTCCACTTT. It codes for CASSQDRTGTNSPLHF.